The T cell receptor beta chain described here comes from a study of T cell responses to AZD1222 COVID-19 vaccine. Findings of the study overall: Spike-spanning, vaccine-associated CD4 TCRs were dominant at 160-218 and 743-854. The study reported that nearly half of spike-specific TCRs target unmutated variant regions.

As to this clone: Its target is not known.

Clones were sequenced by immunoSEQ multiplex PCR, and TCRdb holds only the in-frame ones, with some missing. The sample comprises some 130,000 clones, just under 95% of which are singletons, and roughly 7.1% rests with the top ten. Second-dose intervals of approximately 4 or approximately 12 weeks were pooled. This clonotype originated in an adult who received the AZD1222 COVID-19 vaccine. The sample was peripheral blood, taken 28 days after the second AZD1222 dose.

CDR3 in DNA: TGTGCCACCCGAGTTAAGGACAGGAACACTGAAGCTTTCTTT. It encodes CATRVKDRNTEAFF. The chain joins TRBV7-9 to TRBJ1-1, with D tentatively TRBD1 (6 bases). Trimming took 10 bases from V and 1 from J, leaving 16 bases between them. The germline V gene has CDR1 SEHNR and CDR2 FQNEAQ (reference sequence). This CDR3 contains 14 residues.